This TCR beta chain was recovered during a study of identical twins. Study-level findings and limits: Analyses based on zero insertions could be partly confounded by invariant MAIT and iNKT cells. Twin pairs had excess sharing that was weaker in beta out-of-frame sequences. Within cord blood, abundant beta clonotypes carried fewer insertions, but memory repertoires showed no such trend. There was an excess of low generation probability in the out-of-frame alpha sequences that twins shared.

Unmatched junction bases numbered 3, after V lost 3 bases and J lost 5 bases. The CDR3 is 14 amino acids. TCRdb re-analysed the 5' RACE reads in MiXCR, keeping a single row per CDR3 protein. The table has around 340,000 distinct CDR3 sequences, roughly 9% seen once. To note about this clonotype: What it binds is not known.

Material: naive T cells sorted from blood. The sequence came from a woman in her fifties or sixties in good health. V gene TRBV12-3 or TRBV12-4 combines with J gene TRBJ2-1; 8 nucleotides line up with TRBD1. The CDR3 sequence is CASSFDRGDNEQFF. CDR3 sequence (DNA): TGTGCCAGCAGTTTCGACAGGGGAGACAATGAGCAGTTCTTC.